This T cell receptor beta chain comes out of a study of T-cell reconstitution after alpha-beta-depleted transplantation in children. This clonotype was seen at least ten times. Its matching antigen is unknown. Study-wide findings and caveats: It was reported that alpha-beta T cells came from several hundred expanded graft clones (about two months after transplant). By one year post-transplant, T-cell counts and diversity largely arose from T cells that were newly produced. High day-60 TCRbeta diversity in some patients came from surviving recipient T cells and thymic progenitors.

Unique molecular identifiers were built into the TCRbeta library. TCRdb analysed the PCR reads with MiXCR anew, one entry per CDR3 protein. The data show a few hundred thousand distinct CDR3 sequences, under 8.5% seen once. V trimming: 5 bases; J trimming: 3 bases; junction bases outside the gene matches: 5. There are 15 residues in the CDR3. Germline V CDR1 and CDR2: MDHEN, SYDVKM. The sequencing here drew on PBMCs, taken before TCRalphabeta/CD19-depleted stem cell transplant. This receptor was identified in a boy aged 2 to 9 with acute lymphoblastic leukemia, due to receive a stem cell transplant. The V call is TRBV28, the J call TRBJ2-3; TRBD2 matches at 10 bases. CDR3 bases: TGTGCCAGCAGTCTAGCGGGGGTTTCGACAGATACGCAGTATTTT. Translation: CASSLAGVSTDTQYF.